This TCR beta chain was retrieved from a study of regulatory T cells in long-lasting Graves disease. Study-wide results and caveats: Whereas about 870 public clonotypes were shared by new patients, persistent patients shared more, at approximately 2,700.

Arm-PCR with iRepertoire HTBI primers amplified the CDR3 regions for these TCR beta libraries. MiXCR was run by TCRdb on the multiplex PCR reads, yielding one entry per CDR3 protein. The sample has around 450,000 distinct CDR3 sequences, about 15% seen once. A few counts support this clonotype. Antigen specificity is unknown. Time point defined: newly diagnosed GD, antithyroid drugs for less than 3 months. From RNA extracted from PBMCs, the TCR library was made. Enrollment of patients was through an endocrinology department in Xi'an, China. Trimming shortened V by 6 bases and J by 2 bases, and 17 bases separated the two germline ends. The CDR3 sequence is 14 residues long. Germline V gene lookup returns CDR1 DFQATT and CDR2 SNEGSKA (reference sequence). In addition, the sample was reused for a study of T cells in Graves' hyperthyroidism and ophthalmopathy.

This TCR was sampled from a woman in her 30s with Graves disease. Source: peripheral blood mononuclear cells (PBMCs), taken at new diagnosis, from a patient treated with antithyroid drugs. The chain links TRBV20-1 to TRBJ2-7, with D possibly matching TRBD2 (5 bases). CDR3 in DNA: TGCAGTGCGCCTAACCCGGGAAAAACCTACGAGCAGTACTTC. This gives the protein CSAPNPGKTYEQYF.